What follows is one T cell receptor (beta chain) and its context. This receptor's antigen is unknown. No much larger clonotype is one base removed from it; base qualities were not supplied. The source of the sample is a study of identical twins (dated by TCRdb to 2016 to 2017). Broadly, across the study: To test whether fetal clonotypes persist, this study deep-sequenced TCR alpha and beta repertoires from monozygotic twins, from unrelated adults of various ages, and from cord blood. Replicate twin experiments were performed at different times using different library preparation protocols to rule out contamination. Study-wide conclusions, independent of this receptor: Excess twin sharing in beta out-of-frame sequences was weaker because fewer shared sequences lowered the signal-to-noise ratio. Compared with coincidental sharing between unrelated individuals, out-of-frame TCR alpha sequences shared between twins had an excess of sequences with low generation probability. Conclusions relied on cross-sectional statistical analysis, since the same donors could not be followed over many years. Out-of-frame TCR alpha sharing in monozygotic twins was systematically underestimated by recombination models, whereas sharing between unrelated individuals was in agreement with the recombination models. Abundant cord blood beta clonotypes carried fewer insertions; young adult naive repertoires showed a weaker similar trend, while memory repertoires showed none. Invariant T cells such as MAIT and iNKT could partly confound zero-insertion analyses, though diverse VJ usage argued against this for most clonotypes.

Every donor was a healthy Caucasian. The twin cohort consisted of three pairs of female monozygotic twins, all aged roughly 18 to 30 years. Positive isolation kits from Invitrogen were used to isolate CD4+ and CD8+ T cell populations. Library preparation employed 5' RACE. The listed sequencing device is Illumina HiSeq 2000. A universal primer binding site was added through template switching, and the final cDNA carried a unique molecular identifier so that TCR cDNA molecules could be counted accurately. Specific primers in the conserved constant-segment region were used to synthesize first-strand cDNA for TCR alpha and beta chains. To control for contamination, each cDNA library was double barcoded with a SMART-Mk sample barcode plus Illumina barcodes. Two successive PCR steps introduced TruSeq adapter sequences along with Illumina sample barcodes. TCR alpha and beta cDNA libraries were sequenced on the Illumina HiSeq platform with custom primers. On the study's bioinformatics: Raw reads were processed with MiGEC to extract unique molecular identifiers, and MiXCR was used to determine CDR3 positions. Recombination models were inferred per individual with the repgenHMM and IGoR tools using an EM algorithm. The tcR package in R was used for shared clonotype analysis, with sharing normalized by the product of cloneset sizes. To study raw recombination without the effects of thymic and clonal selection, out-of-frame nonproductive sequences were analyzed. TCRdb handled the public reads itself, with Q25 trimming in fastp and clone calling in MiXCR, and kept productive beta chains. Each CDR3 protein appears once, grouped with its most common genes and DNA. The authors' filters were not applied to this entry. In all, the sample holds approximately 500,000 distinct CDR3 sequences, and around 24% of those were seen once. Jointly, the top ten make up around 3% of the sample.

Reading the germline V gene gives CDR1 SGHDN and CDR2 FVKESK. At the junction V is shortened by 4 bases and J by 0 bases, with 9 bases in between. The CDR3, cysteine through phenylalanine, is 15 amino acids long. Of the read, only the CDR3 DNA is kept; its 45 bases are in frame from base 1. The sample also formed part of further work on T cells expressing NK-cell markers. As the second study states: Three sorted T-cell subsets (CD3+CD56+NKG2C+, CD3+CD56+NKG2C- and CD3+CD56-NKG2C+) from under ten donors had their TCR beta-chain repertoires profiled. Seven of the eight sequenced donors were HCMV-seropositive and one was HCMV-seronegative. In several experiments an anti-gammadeltaTCR antibody was added to restrict sorting to alphabetaTCR-expressing T cells. For five or six donors, the dominant CD3+CD56+NKG2C+ clonotypes were among the top 10 CD8+ clonotypes and accounted for roughly 1.0-8% of CD8+ T cells. Those dominant clonotypes were again the most abundant among CD3+CD56-NKG2C+ cells in a handful of donors, at roughly 25-65%. It remained unclear whether the expanded NKG2C-expressing T cell clones were specific for HCMV antigens. The eight sequenced donors were randomly selected healthy volunteers, three men and five women. HCMV-specific IgG was detected in serum with a commercial ELISA kit to determine HCMV serostatus. MIGEC handled demultiplexing of the reads and grouping by UMI, while MiTCR was used to assemble and quantify clonotypes. To exclude erroneous sequences, any TCR cDNA sequence not supported by at least two reads was discarded. The tcR package was used for downstream repertoire analysis, and clonotypes were matched across fractions by CDR3 nucleotide sequence plus V segment. VDJmatch was used to annotate antigen specificity against VDJdb, with one amino acid substitution in CDR3 allowed.

The clonotype was recovered from a woman aged 18 to 35 in good health. The chain joins TRBV14 to TRBJ1-4; there is no confident call for the D gene. Sequenced: CD4+ T cells sorted from blood. The bases read TGTGCCAGCAGCCTGACACTTGCAACTAATGAAAAACTGTTTTTT. It codes for CASSLTLATNEKLFF.